In its sample, the clone carrying this T cell receptor (beta chain) is medium-sized. The sample originates from a study of tumor-infiltrating lymphocytes in oesophageal squamous cell carcinoma. With 2 bases removed from V and 0 bases from J, the gap between germline ends came to 11 bases. From germline, CDR1 is WNHNN and CDR2 SYGVQD (reference sequence). This CDR3 has 16 residues. MiXCR, run by TCRdb on the PCR reads, gives a single entry per CDR3 protein. The table lists some 10,000 distinct CDR3 sequences, roughly 52% of them singletons, with roughly 20% in the top ten. Material: esophageal tumor tissue. This chain joins TRBV10-1 and TRBJ2-1; D unclear. The sequence was collected from a female donor with esophageal squamous cell carcinoma. The CDR3 reads CASSERVGISYNEQFF. In DNA form, the CDR3 reads TGCGCCAGCAGTGAGCGGGTAGGGATCTCCTACAATGAGCAGTTCTTC.